The source of this TCR beta chain is a study of cytomegalovirus exposure and HLA in healthy donors (dated by TCRdb to about 2017). General notes on the study: According to an earlier analysis of several hundred of the donors, 200 million or so T cells yielded roughly 100 million unique TCR beta sequences and around 280 Gb of sequence data. About 330 gigabases of sequencing data and 70 million to 100 million unique TCR sequences made up an early release that covered approximately 700 HLA-typed donors. Of the roughly 420 genotyped donors, 81% were placed in the genetic ancestry cluster associated with self-reported Caucasian donors. The study aimed to test whether cataloging public T cell receptors could reveal signatures of past pathogen exposure. The study profiled the T cell repertoires of hundreds of subjects by immunosequencing and related them to cytomegalovirus serostatus. Besides the first cohort of under 700 subjects, a separate validation cohort made up of about 120 different subjects was used. High-throughput TCR immunosequencing, statistical association of individual TCRs with disease status, and machine learning were combined to predict cytomegalovirus infection status. A later analysis re-analyzed previously published TCR beta repertoires from about 730 donors and added high-resolution HLA genotyping to study TCR occurrence patterns. The later analysis used no new phenotypic data to find candidate immune exposures, relying instead on TCR beta sequences and their occurrence across donors. In an earlier analysis of roughly 600 of the donors, high-throughput TCR beta sequencing was used to judge whether each TCR beta V gene segment behaved as functional or pseudogenic. Donor age, sex, ethnicity and CMV serostatus were collected together with the repertoire data. A later genetic analysis took genome-wide SNP genotypes for about three fifths of the 666 donors and used that subset as a discovery cohort. Every discovery cohort repertoire had been produced on one sequencing platform. HLA typing covered class I and class II loci at four-digit resolution. Typing coverage varied by locus: about 629-640 donors for A, B, C, DRB1 and DQB1; 500 to 550 for DQA1; 600 to 610 for DPA1; 450 to 480 for DPB1. Because of strong linkage in the cohort, five DR-DQ haplotypes were treated as single units for association and clustering. On average, roughly 240,000 unique TCR beta nucleotide sequences were sequenced per donor among 398 genotyped donors of the cohort, with roughly 18% of those sequences being non-productive. General conclusions and limits of the study: A total of roughly 160 TCR beta chains were listed by the study as associated with cytomegalovirus. For the cohort, immune exposure information was limited to CMV serostatus. Sequencing depth was assumed to be roughly uniform across donors in the presence/absence analyses, though that assumption may not hold. In a later genetic analysis, fewer N-insertions in productive TCRs were reported among donors in an Asian-associated ancestry cluster than the 666-donor mean. A cluster of highly shared sequence variants was judged likely to be a technical artifact of the sequencing pipeline. In an earlier analysis of several hundred of the donors, most TCR beta V segments were observed in productive rearrangements about 90% or about 30% of the time, broadly matching IMGT annotations. At a false discovery rate of 0.05, a later analysis linked around 17,000 TCR beta sequences to specific HLA alleles. A later analysis found that most CMV-associated TCR beta chains appeared HLA-restricted, with HLA associations seemingly driven largely by CMV exposure. In vitro tests confirmed that a few of the cytomegalovirus-associated TCR beta chains recognize cytomegalovirus antigens. The authors suggested that the approach could potentially be extended to other disease states and immunological phenotypes. A further reported finding was that TCR beta sequences accurately predicted the HLA-A and HLA-B alleles for most subjects in the first cohort. V-gene and J-gene trimming of TCR beta chains was associated with a missense DCLRE1C variant in a later genetic analysis, and the association was replicated in an independent cohort. Most TCR sequences were seen in very few donors, while some public TCRs were found in many individuals. In this cohort, only TCR beta chains were sequenced, and detectable features were limited by the absence of alpha or paired-chain data. The classifier was reported to diagnose cytomegalovirus status with high specificity and sensitivity in both the original and validation cohorts. Because counts were too low, approximately 18 rarely observed V segments, including chromosome 9 orphons, were excluded from the earlier analysis of a few hundred of the donors. Because HLA typing was missing for some donors at each locus, association tests included only the typed subset. According to a later analysis, TCR association rates differed among HLA loci, with DRB1 alleles showing the most associated TCRs and HLA-C alleles showing the fewest. Linkage disequilibrium might explain the correlated functional status among segregating V segments, but an unknown experimental factor could not be ruled out. Some IMGT-functional V segments, including TRBV6-2 and TRBV6-3, could not be distinguished by the 87-base-pair reads and were therefore excluded. Strong co-occurrence of HLA alleles, especially DR and DQ, made assigning TCR associations to individual alleles difficult. According to a later analysis, parvovirus B19, influenza, CMV and Epstein-Barr virus appeared linked to several top co-occurrence clusters. A later analysis found that HLA-associated TCR beta chains were more clonally expanded and had lower generation probabilities than equally common non-associated chains.

The method was the immunoSEQ multiplex PCR assay. For the multiplex PCR, a mixture combining 60 forward primers for TCR Vbeta segments and 13 reverse primers for TCR Jbeta segments was used. Amplification of the CDR3 region of rearranged TCR beta genes was performed with a multiplex PCR assay on genomic DNA. The amplified TCR beta libraries were sequenced on the Illumina HiSeq System as 87-base-pair reads. As for the original processing: A later analysis tallied 75 million to 85 million unique TCR beta chains across the 550 to 850 repertoires, and about 10 million of those chains were shared by two or more donors. Raw reads were error-corrected and collapsed into unique sequences with a nearest-neighbor algorithm that merged closely related sequences to remove PCR and sequencing errors. V, D and J gene segments were assigned by aligning CDR3 sequences to IMGT reference sequences. For a sequence to be retained, a match of at least six nucleotides was required to both a V gene segment and a J gene segment. Rearrangements were classified as productive when the CDR3 lacked stop codons and remained in frame with V and J, and all other rearrangements were classified as non-productive. Following IMGT convention, CDR3 was defined as the stretch from the second conserved V-encoded cysteine to the conserved J-encoded phenylalanine. The earlier analysis of fewer than 750 of the donors excluded sequences that lacked an unambiguous match to a single V gene segment. An earlier analysis of 500 to 600 of the donors classified V segments as functional when productive rearrangements were above 56.7% and as segregating when the standard deviation between donors was above 5%. A statistical classification framework was built for diagnosing cytomegalovirus status from the catalog of TCR beta chain sequences. In a later analysis, V and J genes were assigned by comparing TCR nucleotide sequences against IMGT/GENE-DB human TR gene sequences. In a later analysis, CDR3 sequences and most-parsimonious VDJ recombination scenarios were assigned using the TCRdist pipeline. In a later analysis, each TCR beta chain was defined by its CDR3 amino acid sequence together with its V-gene family, and reads lacking a unique V-gene family were excluded. A later analysis removed roughly 590 highly shared, low-generation-probability nucleotide sequences to deal with suspected cross-contamination and a sequencing artifact. For each public chain, a later analysis derived a clonal expansion index from normalized ranks of inferred template counts within each repertoire. In a later analysis, generation probabilities were computed using a VDJ recombination model fitted to out-of-frame rearrangements, and the results were checked against IGoR. In a later analysis, TCR-TCR, TCR-HLA and TCR-CMV co-occurrence was scored with hypergeometric tests, and a repertoire-size bias correction was applied to TCR pairs. In a later analysis, false discovery rates were estimated by permuting HLA or CMV assignments 20 times. In a later analysis, co-occurring TCRs were grouped with DBSCAN, and TCRdist sequence similarity was added when clustering was performed within HLA-allele-positive subsets. Repertoires with fewer than 30,000 or more than 120,000 public chains, plus five repertoires with anomalous nucleotide sharing, were excluded from co-occurrence clustering. TCRdb's version of the immuneACCESS table is confined to in-frame rearrangements and falls short of the full clone set. An unresolved V gene accounts for under half of the shortfall where checked; the remainder is of unknown origin. V and J calls and clone size are those listed in that table; D and trimming were worked out from the DNA. Here the sample has about 170,000 clones; more than 70% occur a single time. The ten largest make up around 1.5% of the sample.

The V end gives up 6 bases and the J end 5 bases, leaving 7 bases in the junction not matched to a gene. The germline V gene supplies CDR1 MNHNS and CDR2 SASEGT. The CDR3 covers 15 residues, taking in both the cysteine and the phenylalanine. The read is trimmed to its CDR3 DNA, 45 bases read in frame from base 1. The cohort consisted of 650 to 700 healthy bone marrow donors. At the time of sampling, all cohort members were nominally healthy, though unrecorded immune exposures were likely present. The donor was CMV seronegative and was included in the group of about 400 seronegative cohort members. A peripheral blood sample was provided by each donor, and peripheral blood mononuclear cells were used for TCR beta sequencing. The Qiagen DNeasy Blood Extraction Kit was used to extract genomic DNA from the blood cell samples. In regard to this clone: This receptor's antigen is unknown. The record has no base qualities; no much larger clone is one base away.

The chain joins TRBV6-1 to TRBJ1-6, and 7 junctional nucleotides match TRBD1. The sample consisted of PBMCs. The TCR sequence derives from a male donor in good health and CMV-seronegative. The DNA reads TGTGCCAGCAGCCCGACAGGGACCCATAATTCACCCCTCCACTTT. The resulting protein is CASSPTGTHNSPLHF.